The present entry profiles one T cell receptor (beta chain) with its context. Its antigen is undetermined. A CD45RA+ naive subset and a CD45RA-negative memory subset were split from CD4+ cells. J lost 7 bases, V lost 4 bases, and 10 bases had no gene match. The CDR3 has 15 residues. Germline CDR1 is SEHNR and CDR2 is FQNEAQ (reference sequence). This entry is derived from a study of shared clonotypes between healthy human individuals. Study information: The composition of the donors was a couple of women and a few men aged 18 to 49. Notes on the study in general: Generally, naive subsets came out with larger estimated richness than memory subsets. Clonotypes shared by all four sorted-subset donors had higher generation probabilities than non-shared clonotypes.

Assay used: immunoSEQ multiplex PCR; TCRdb lists only in-frame clones, some missing. The table lists roughly 2.6 million clones, just over 90% of them singletons. The clonotype comes from a man aged 18 to 35 in good health. V gene TRBV7-9 combines with J gene TRBJ2-5, with 9 positions matching TRBD1. Sequenced sample: naive CD4+ T cells sorted from blood. The subset is: CD45RA+ positively selected. The CDR3 coding sequence is TGTGCCAGCAGCTCTCCCGGGACAGGGAAGGGGACCCAGTACTTC. Protein sequence: CASSSPGTGKGTQYF. Full variable domain (outside the CDR3, taken from reference TRBV7-9 and TRBJ2-5): DTGVSQNPRHKITKRGQNVTFRCDPISEHNRLYWYRQTLGQGPEFLTYFQNEAQLEKSRLLSDRFSAERPKGSFSTLEIQRTEQGDSAMYLCASSSPGTGKGTQYFGPGTRLLVL.